The rows below give T cell receptor beta chains drawn from one sample of a study of Ad26.COV2.S vaccination and SARS-CoV-2 variants. TCRdb's copy holds only in-frame clones and misses some; the assay was immunoSEQ multiplex PCR. The profile shows around 450,000 clones, about 89% of them singletons. The sample in question was peripheral blood, obtained in a trial of Ad26.COV2.S vaccine versus placebo. The receptors shown here come from a person aged 18-65 years who received the Ad26.COV2.S COVID-19 vaccine or a placebo. Both conserved end residues are part of each CDR3. The order of the fields is D gene, clone size, V gene, J gene, CDR3 protein, CDR3 DNA. D genes are given only for firm matches. The size of a clone is reported for some rows only, either as once, few or many, or as a class for expanded clones.

-	-	TRBV10-3	TRBJ2-3	CAISDQGGRELDTQYF	TGTGCCATCAGTGATCAAGGGGGGCGAGAGTTAGATACGCAGTATTTT
-	-	TRBV11-1	TRBJ2-5	CASSLPGRETQYF	TGTGCCAGCAGCTTACCGGGTAGGGAGACCCAGTACTTC
-	-	TRBV10-2	TRBJ2-2	CASSAFNTGELFF	TGCGCCAGCAGTGCCTTCAACACCGGGGAGCTGTTTTTT
-	-	TRBV18	TRBJ2-1	CASSRIDSSEKPRKTYNEQFF	TGTGCCAGCTCTCGCATAGACAGTTCCGAGAAACCCCGAAAGACCTACAATGAGCAGTTCTTC
-	-	TRBV29-1	TRBJ1-2	CSVGPLDKGGYTF	TGCAGCGTTGGCCCCTTGGACAAAGGAGGCTACACCTTC
-	-	TRBV27	TRBJ1-1	CASSLRVGAINTEAFF	TGTGCCAGCAGTTTAAGGGTCGGGGCGATCAACACTGAAGCTTTCTTT
-	-	TRBV5-1	TRBJ1-2	CASSLAEDPRGYTF	TGCGCCAGCAGCTTAGCGGAGGACCCGAGGGGCTACACCTTC
-	-	TRBV7-7	TRBJ2-7	CASSLVEAPLVPEQYF	TGTGCTAGCAGCTTAGTAGAGGCGCCCCTGGTCCCCGAGCAGTACTTC
-	-	TRBV5-1	TRBJ2-7	CASSLRTNYEQYF	TGCGCCAGCAGCTTGAGGACGAACTACGAGCAGTACTTC
TRBD2	-	TRBV5-4	TRBJ2-1	CASSLVKLAGTHNEQFF	TGTGCCAGCAGCTTGGTAAAACTAGCGGGGACTCACAATGAGCAGTTCTTC
TRBD2	-	TRBV18	TRBJ2-7	CASSPQGLAGAREQYF	TGTGCCAGCTCACCGCAGGGACTAGCGGGAGCTCGCGAGCAGTACTTC
TRBD1	once	TRBV9	TRBJ1-4	CASSRSGQPTNEKLFF	TGTGCCAGCAGCAGATCGGGACAGCCAACTAATGAAAAACTGTTTTTT
-	once	TRBV7-9	TRBJ1-4	CASSPGGRWNEKLFF	TGTGCCAGCAGCCCAGGAGGCAGGTGGAATGAAAAACTGTTTTTT
TRBD1	-	TRBV5-4	TRBJ2-1	CASSFGTGGEQFF	TGTGCCAGCAGCTTCGGCACAGGGGGTGAGCAGTTCTTC
-	-	TRBV4-1	TRBJ1-5	CASSPGSHNQPQHF	TGCGCCAGCAGCCCCGGTAGTCACAATCAGCCCCAGCATTTT
-	-	TRBV28	TRBJ2-7	CASSPPARGSYEQYF	TGTGCCAGCAGTCCCCCGGCCCGAGGGTCCTACGAGCAGTACTTC